This T cell receptor (beta chain) comes out of a study of blood T cell repertoires in COVID-19. This CDR3 has 15 amino acids. Trimming cost V 5 bases and J 0 bases; bases outside gene matches: 3. CDR1 and CDR2 (germline): SGHTA, FQGNSA. Generated by immunoSEQ multiplex PCR, the TCRdb table keeps only in-frame clones and is missing some. The table includes 200,000 or so clones, about 82% detected once. The origin of this receptor is a woman of 80 years or more with acute or convalescent COVID-19. The sequencing sample was made of peripheral blood. The chain uses TRBV7-2 and TRBJ1-5; 8 bases match TRBD1. The CDR3 DNA is TGTGCCAGCAGCCGGACAGGGCATAGCAATCAGCCCCAGCATTTT. This translates into CASSRTGHSNQPQHF.